A single sample is the source of the 25 T cell receptor beta chains below, sequenced in a study of T cells after yellow fever vaccination. Via MiXCR, TCRdb re-called the 5' RACE reads, giving one row per CDR3 protein. The table shows about 630,000 distinct CDR3 sequences, with around an eighth occurring only once. The input for sequencing was PBMCs, taken on the day of the yellow fever booster vaccination. The receptors here all came from a man in his thirties or forties who received the YFV17D yellow fever vaccine.

This clonotype has more than one count but fewer than ten. This chain joins TRBV27 and TRBJ2-7; TRBD1 matches at 9 bases. The V segment lost 4 bases and the J segment 2 bases; nucleotides outside the gene matches: 3. The length of the CDR3 is 14 residues. Germline CDR1 is MNHEY and CDR2 is SMNVEV (reference sequence). This chain's CDR3 is CASSWTGEAYEQYF. The CDR3 DNA reads as TGTGCCAGCAGTTGGACAGGGGAAGCCTACGAGCAGTACTTC.

J is TRBJ2-5 and V is TRBV5-5; possible D gene TRBD1, 5 bases. CDR3 length: 16 amino acids. Germline lookup yields CDR1 SGHKS and CDR2 YYEKEE (reference sequence). Between the trimmed V and J ends, which lost 2 bases and 1 base, there was a span of 15 bases. CDR3 bases: TGTGCCAGCAGCTTAGGGGCGCGACTTACCCAAGAGACCCAGTACTTC. It translates to CASSLGARLTQETQYF.

The V call is TRBV7-6, the J call TRBJ1-3; D not certain. Germline V lookup: CDR1 SGHVS, CDR2 FNYEAQ. The CDR3 covers 14 residues. With 5 bases removed from V and 6 bases from J, the gap between germline ends came to 14 bases. The CDR3 region has the DNA TGTGCCAGCAGCCGCGAGGGTCCCGCAAACACCATATATTTT. This gives the protein CASSREGPANTIYF.

V and J are TRBV13 and TRBJ2-3, with TRBD1 matching over 7 bases. The CDR3 totals 18 residues. With 6 bases clipped from V and 4 bases from J, the junction kept 19 bases outside the gene matches. Germline V gene sequence: CDR1 PRHDT, CDR2 FYEKMQ (reference sequence). DNA for the CDR3: TGTGCCAGCAGTCCAGCCCCCCCGGGACAGATGCGCTCAGATACGCAGTATTTT. Translating gives CASSPAPPGQMRSDTQYF.

The chain joins TRBV5-4 to TRBJ2-1; unclear D gene. The length of the CDR3 is 14 residues. Trimming took 0 bases from V and 8 from J, leaving 12 bases between them. Germline values: CDR1 SGHNT, CDR2 YYREEE (reference sequence). In DNA form, the CDR3 reads TGTGCCAGCAGCTTGGGGCCCACCAAGGATGAGCAGTTCTTC. It translates to CASSLGPTKDEQFF.

This clonotype was seen a handful of times. This sequence joins TRBV7-9 and TRBJ2-5; 7 positions match TRBD2. The germline CDR1 and CDR2 sequences are SEHNR and FQNEAQ (reference sequence). The CDR3 consists of 14 residues. The trim removed 5 bases at V and 2 bases at J, leaving 5 bases unmatched. CDR3 in amino acids: CASSPWTSQETQYF. The CDR3, as DNA: TGTGCCAGCAGCCCCTGGACTAGTCAAGAGACCCAGTACTTC.

This clonotype was counted ten times or more. The chain recombines TRBV6-4 with TRBJ2-1; D is perhaps TRBD2 (6 bases). The CDR3 has 14 residues. The V end lost 2 bases, the J end lost 5 bases, and 10 bases lay between the germline ends. Germline V lookup: CDR1 MRHNA, CDR2 SNTAGT. CDR3 region: CASSDGGSNNEQFF. CDR3 nucleotide sequence: TGTGCCAGCAGTGACGGAGGGAGTAACAATGAGCAGTTCTTC.

This clonotype came up a few times. V is TRBV7-2 and J is TRBJ2-7, with D perhaps matching TRBD1 (6 bases). Germline loops: CDR1 SGHTA, CDR2 FQGNSA. CDR3 size: 15 residues. Between the trimmed V and J ends, which lost 5 bases and 9 bases, there was a span of 23 bases. The CDR3 DNA reads TGTGCCAGCAGCCCCTACGGACAGCCCCAACTCGGGCAGTACTTC. Protein sequence: CASSPYGQPQLGQYF.

The sample holds a few counts of this clonotype. V is TRBV5-1 and J is TRBJ2-2, with no clear D. The length of the CDR3 is 13 residues. Per germline, CDR1 SGHRS and CDR2 YFSETQ. Trimming shortened V by 3 bases and J by 6 bases, and 9 bases separated the two germline ends. The CDR3 here is CASSWAQAGELFF. CDR3 coding DNA: TGCGCCAGCAGCTGGGCTCAGGCCGGGGAGCTGTTTTTT.

The chain uses TRBV20-1 and TRBJ2-5; 12 nucleotides align to TRBD2. The CDR3 has 15 amino acids. Germline V gene lookup returns CDR1 DFQATT and CDR2 SNEGSKA (reference sequence). The J segment lost 2 bases and the V segment lost 3 bases, leaving 4 bases of the junction unmatched. The CDR3 sequence is CSASRTSGKQETQYF. The CDR3 DNA is TGCAGTGCTAGTAGGACTAGCGGGAAACAAGAGACCCAGTACTTC.

The chain uses TRBV10-2 and TRBJ2-5; either TRBD1 or TRBD2 may supply D (5 bases each). Germline-derived CDR1 and CDR2 are WSHSY and SAAADI. There are 14 residues in the CDR3. With 0 bases removed from V and 7 bases from J, the gap between germline ends came to 12 bases. The CDR3 loop is CASSESRGLGTQYF. The CDR3 DNA is TGCGCCAGCAGTGAGTCGAGGGGATTGGGGACCCAGTACTTC.

This chain connects TRBV7-9 to TRBJ1-4, with D perhaps TRBD1 (5 bases). Per germline, CDR1 SEHNR and CDR2 FQNEAQ (reference sequence). CDR3 length: 15 residues. Trimming left V 3 bases short and J 6 bases short, with 14 bases between. The CDR3 DNA follows: TGTGCCAGCAGCTTCCAGCGGGGGATGGATGAAAAACTGTTTTTT. The encoded protein is CASSFQRGMDEKLFF.

In its sample, this clonotype was seen a few times. The chain employs TRBV28 and TRBJ2-1; D unclear. CDR3 length: 14 residues. Trimming pared 7 bases from V and 5 bases from J, leaving 15 bases between. The germline V gene has CDR1 MDHEN and CDR2 SYDVKM. For the CDR3, the DNA is TGTGCCAGCAAGAGCAATTGGCCGAACAATGAGCAGTTCTTC. This gives the protein CASKSNWPNNEQFF.

This chain joins TRBV19 and TRBJ2-7, with TRBD2 identical over 11 bases. The germline V gene encodes CDR1 LNHDA and CDR2 SQIVND (reference sequence). V shed 8 bases, J shed 6 bases, and the junction held 9 bases outside the gene matches. This CDR3 comprises 14 residues. CDR3 nucleotides: TGTGCCAGTGGCCTAGCGGGAGGAATAGGCGAGCAGTACTTC. It yields the protein CASGLAGGIGEQYF.

The chain is built from TRBV21-1 and TRBJ2-2. TRBV21-1 is a pseudogene. The CDR3 totals 20 residues. This CDR3 reads CASSKDAGRGHFWNTGELFF. The CDR3 nucleotides are TGTGCCAGCAGCAAAGATGCAGGCCGCGGCCATTTTTGGAACACCGGGGAGCTGTTTTTT.

This chain uses TRBV11-1 with TRBJ2-6, with D possibly called TRBD1 or TRBD2 (5 bases each). V gave up 5 bases and J gave up 2 bases, with 22 bases separating them. CDR1 is SGHAT, CDR2 FQDESV, per germline (reference sequence). The CDR3 is 19 amino acids. In DNA form, the CDR3 reads TGTGCCAGCAGCCACAATCTAATGGGACGGACTCCTGGGGCCAACGTCCTGACTTTC. Amino acids: CASSHNLMGRTPGANVLTF.

This clonotype was picked up a small number of times. The chain employs TRBV5-1 and TRBJ2-7; the D gene is possibly TRBD1 (6 bases). Germline CDR1 reads SGHRS; CDR2 reads YFSETQ. This CDR3 has 13 residues. Deletions cut 7 bases from V and 3 bases from J, with 14 bases between. The CDR3 DNA reads as TGCGCCAGCGGGGTACAGGGTGTCTACGAGCAGTACTTC. This encodes CASGVQGVYEQYF.

This sequence joins TRBV12-3 or TRBV12-4 and TRBJ2-1; D may be TRBD2 (6 bases). V was shortened by 3 bases and J by 4 bases, with 16 bases between the two germline ends. CDR3 size: 16 residues. CDR3 DNA: TGTGCCAGCAGTTTTAGGGGAGCGGGCCGATACAATGAGCAGTTCTTC. The encoded protein is CASSFRGAGRYNEQFF.

This clonotype was seen at least ten times. The genes are TRBV12-3 or TRBV12-4 and TRBJ2-3; 9 bases are a match to TRBD2. The CDR3 consists of 15 residues. Trimming cost V 6 bases and J 2 bases; bases outside gene matches: 6. As DNA, the CDR3 is TGTGCCAGCAGACTGACTAGCGGTAACACAGATACGCAGTATTTT. The encoded protein is CASRLTSGNTDTQYF.

This clonotype was observed a handful of times. The CDR3 nucleotides read TGTGCCAGCACCAAGCGGGAGGGCGATGAGCAGTTCTTC. Protein: CASTKREGDEQFF. The chain is built from TRBV7-9 and TRBJ2-1, with 10 bases aligning to TRBD2. The length of the CDR3 is 13 residues. J was trimmed by 8 bases and V by 7 bases; bases with no gene match: 5. Germline values: CDR1 SEHNR, CDR2 FQNEAQ (reference sequence).

There are a few counts of this clonotype. The rearrangement uses TRBV7-2 and TRBJ2-2; TRBD2 matches 11 bases. This CDR3 contains 17 residues. Germline V gene sequence: CDR1 SGHTA, CDR2 FQGNSA. Trimming at V came to 2 bases and at J to 4 bases, leaving 6 bases not matched to a gene. CDR3 amino acids: CASSLTLAGGRTGELFF. The DNA for the CDR3 is TGTGCCAGCAGCTTAACCCTAGCGGGAGGACGCACCGGGGAGCTGTTTTTT.

The chain recombines TRBV28 with TRBJ2-7, with 7 bases identical to TRBD2. Germline V gene sequence: CDR1 MDHEN, CDR2 SYDVKM. J lost 4 bases, V lost 7 bases, and 10 bases had no gene match. The CDR3 contains 14 residues. CDR3: CASTRGWEGYEQYF. Here the CDR3 DNA reads TGTGCCAGCACACGAGGTTGGGAGGGATACGAGCAGTACTTC. Combining the CDR3 with reference TRBV28 and TRBJ2-7 gives the whole variable domain DVKVTQSSRYLVKRTGEKVFLECVQDMDHENMFWYRQDPGLGLRLIYFSYDVKMKEKGDIPEGYSVSREKKERFSLILESASTNQTSMYLCASTRGWEGYEQYFGPGTRLTVT.

V gene TRBV5-8 combines with J gene TRBJ1-5; D perhaps matches TRBD1 (5 bases). Germline CDR1 and CDR2: SGHTS and YDEGEE. This CDR3 is built from 15 residues. V lost 6 bases, J lost 3 bases, and 16 bases lay in between. Here the CDR3 DNA reads TGTGCCAGCAACAACCGGGACGGGGACAATCAGCCCCAGCATTTT. This encodes CASNNRDGDNQPQHF.

This clonotype was recorded at least ten times. The chain links TRBV28 to TRBJ2-7, with TRBD2 matching over 8 bases. This CDR3 has 14 amino acids. Germline CDR1 and CDR2: MDHEN and SYDVKM. Germline trimming cut 3 bases from V and 6 bases from J; bases unmatched to any gene: 7. The CDR3 bases are TGTGCCAGCAGTTTGCCCGGGAGGGCCACCGAGCAGTACTTC. This codes for CASSLPGRATEQYF.

V and J are TRBV5-1 and TRBJ1-1, with a possible D match to TRBD1 (5 bases). Trimming took off 3 bases at V and 5 bases at J, with 17 bases between the two ends. There are 15 residues in the CDR3. The germline V gene encodes CDR1 SGHRS and CDR2 YFSETQ. CDR3 amino acids: CASSSVPTGETEAFF. The CDR3 nucleotides read TGCGCCAGCAGCTCAGTCCCTACAGGAGAAACTGAAGCTTTCTTT.